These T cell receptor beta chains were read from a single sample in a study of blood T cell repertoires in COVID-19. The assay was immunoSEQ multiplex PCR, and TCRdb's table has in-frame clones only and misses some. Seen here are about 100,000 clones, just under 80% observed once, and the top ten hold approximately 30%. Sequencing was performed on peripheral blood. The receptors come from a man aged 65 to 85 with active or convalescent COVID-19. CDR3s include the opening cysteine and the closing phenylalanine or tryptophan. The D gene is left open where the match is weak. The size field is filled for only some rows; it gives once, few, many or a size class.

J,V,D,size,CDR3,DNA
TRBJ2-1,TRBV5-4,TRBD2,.,CASSLRKRTSGGAEHNEQFF,TGTGCCAGCAGCTTAAGAAAAAGGACTAGCGGGGGGGCCGAGCACAATGAGCAGTTCTTC
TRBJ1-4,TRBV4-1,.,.,CASSPGLNEKLFF,TGCGCCAGCAGCCCGGGACTCAATGAAAAACTGTTTTTT
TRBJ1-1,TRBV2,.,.,CASSGQTEAFF,TGTGCCAGCAGTGGACAGACTGAAGCTTTCTTT
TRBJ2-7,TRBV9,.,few,CASSVDSGWEQYF,TGTGCCAGCAGCGTAGATTCAGGGTGGGAGCAGTACTTC
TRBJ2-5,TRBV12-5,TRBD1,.,CASGLGTGVDQETQYF,TGTGCTAGTGGTTTGGGGACAGGGGTTGACCAAGAGACCCAGTACTTC
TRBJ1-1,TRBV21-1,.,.,CASSEGQGVRTEAFF,TGTGCCAGCAGCGAGGGACAGGGGGTGAGAACTGAAGCTTTCTTT
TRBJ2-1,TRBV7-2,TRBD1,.,CASSLVRGQGYNEQFF,TGTGCCAGCAGCTTAGTACGGGGACAGGGATACAATGAGCAGTTCTTC
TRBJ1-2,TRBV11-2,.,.,CASSLVFPSTNYGYTF,TGTGCCAGCAGCTTAGTTTTCCCGAGTACTAACTATGGCTACACCTTC
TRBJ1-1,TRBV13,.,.,CASSTRDTNTEAFF,TGTGCCAGCAGCACTAGGGACACGAACACTGAAGCTTTCTTT
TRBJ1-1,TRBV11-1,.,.,CASSLRGGGTEAFF,TGTGCCAGCAGCTTAAGAGGGGGTGGCACTGAAGCTTTCTTT
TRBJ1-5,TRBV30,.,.,CAYRNGVDQPQHF,TGTGCTTATCGAAACGGGGTGGATCAGCCCCAGCATTTT
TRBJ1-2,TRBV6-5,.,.,CASSFLNSGYTF,TGTGCCAGCAGTTTTCTTAATAGCGGCTACACCTTC
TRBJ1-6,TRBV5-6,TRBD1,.,CASSRRGLNNSPLHF,TGTGCCAGCAGCAGGAGGGGGCTGAATAATTCACCCCTCCACTTT
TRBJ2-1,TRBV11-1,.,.,CASSPNYQRYNEQFF,TGTGCCAGCAGCCCCAATTATCAGCGGTACAATGAGCAGTTCTTC
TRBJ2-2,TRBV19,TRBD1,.,CASSLQGTGELFF,TGTGCCAGTAGTCTACAGGGGACCGGGGAGCTGTTTTTT
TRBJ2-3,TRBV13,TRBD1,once,CASSSPAGGPGSQYF,TGTGCCAGCAGCTCCCCCGCAGGGGGACCGGGTTCGCAGTATTTT
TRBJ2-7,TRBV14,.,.,CASSGARVVEQYF,TGTGCCAGCAGCGGCGCGCGGGTCGTCGAGCAGTACTTC
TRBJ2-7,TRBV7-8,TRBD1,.,CASSRDRSYEQYF,TGTGCCAGCAGCCGGGACAGGTCCTACGAGCAGTACTTC
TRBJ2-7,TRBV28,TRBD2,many,CASRPGEGRLEQYF,TGTGCCAGCAGACCCGGGGAGGGGAGGCTCGAGCAGTACTTC
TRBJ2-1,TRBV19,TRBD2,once,CATLAGASYNEQFF,TGTGCGACCCTAGCGGGGGCCTCCTACAATGAGCAGTTCTTC
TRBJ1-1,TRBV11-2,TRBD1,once,CASSLGQLTEAFF,TGTGCCAGCAGCTTGGGACAGCTGACTGAAGCTTTCTTT
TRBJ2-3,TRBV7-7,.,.,CASSPDSYTQYF,TGTGCCAGCAGCCCGGACAGCTATACGCAGTATTTT
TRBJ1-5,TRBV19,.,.,CASSIWGLGQPQHF,TGTGCCAGTAGTATATGGGGGCTAGGGCAGCCCCAGCATTTT
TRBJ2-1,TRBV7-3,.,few,CASSLLAGAPGVAEQFF,TGTGCCAGCAGCTTATTGGCCGGAGCACCCGGGGTAGCTGAGCAGTTCTTC
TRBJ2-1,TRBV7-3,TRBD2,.,CASSLTGGSRDEQFF,TGTGCCAGCAGCTTAACAGGCGGGAGCAGGGATGAGCAGTTCTTC
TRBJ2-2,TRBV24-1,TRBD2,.,CATSGLAGNTGELFF,TGTGCCACCAGTGGGCTAGCGGGGAACACCGGGGAGCTGTTTTTT
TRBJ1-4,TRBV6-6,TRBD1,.,CASSKDRGNEKLFF,TGTGCCAGCTCGAAGGACAGGGGCAATGAAAAACTGTTTTTT
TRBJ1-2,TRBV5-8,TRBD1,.,CASSSRQGLYYGYTF,TGTGCCAGCAGCTCAAGACAGGGACTTTACTATGGCTACACCTTC
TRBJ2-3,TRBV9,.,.,CASSVAGASDTDTQYF,TGTGCCAGCAGCGTCGCCGGGGCTAGCGACACAGATACGCAGTATTTT